This TCR beta chain was sequenced for a study of vaccination and CD4 T cells after COVID-19. Study-level background: Sampling after COVID took place at a median of about 98 days (range 35 to 161) following diagnosis.

Regarding treatment: roughly nine-day PBMC culture with coronavirus spike peptide pools or control peptides (ViraFEST assay). It was with roughly 10 IU/ml IL-2 and roughly 10 ug/ml peptide pools that two million PBMCs per well were cultured. With regard to this clonotype: Its cognate antigen is unknown.

This CDR3 spans 15 amino acids. With 5 bases clipped from V and 6 bases from J, the junction kept 6 bases outside the gene matches. Germline values: CDR1 SGHAT, CDR2 FQNNGV. Overall study findings and caveats: The researchers studied relatively few convalescent patients and omitted early post-infection timepoints.

Once obtained from cultured CD4+ T cells, the DNA was sequenced using the Oncomine TCR Beta short-read assay. TCRdb redid the calling of the PCR reads with MiXCR, one entry per CDR3 protein. The sample lists over 15,000 distinct CDR3 sequences; less than 60% were seen once. The sample comprised CD4+ T cells from blood, cultured in vitro. The chain joins TRBV11-2 to TRBJ1-5; 11 positions match TRBD1. The sequence was collected from a human donor who had recovered from COVID-19. The CDR3 sequence is CASSPGQGDFQPQHF. The CDR3 DNA reads TGTGCCAGCAGCCCGGGACAGGGGGATTTTCAGCCCCAGCATTTT.